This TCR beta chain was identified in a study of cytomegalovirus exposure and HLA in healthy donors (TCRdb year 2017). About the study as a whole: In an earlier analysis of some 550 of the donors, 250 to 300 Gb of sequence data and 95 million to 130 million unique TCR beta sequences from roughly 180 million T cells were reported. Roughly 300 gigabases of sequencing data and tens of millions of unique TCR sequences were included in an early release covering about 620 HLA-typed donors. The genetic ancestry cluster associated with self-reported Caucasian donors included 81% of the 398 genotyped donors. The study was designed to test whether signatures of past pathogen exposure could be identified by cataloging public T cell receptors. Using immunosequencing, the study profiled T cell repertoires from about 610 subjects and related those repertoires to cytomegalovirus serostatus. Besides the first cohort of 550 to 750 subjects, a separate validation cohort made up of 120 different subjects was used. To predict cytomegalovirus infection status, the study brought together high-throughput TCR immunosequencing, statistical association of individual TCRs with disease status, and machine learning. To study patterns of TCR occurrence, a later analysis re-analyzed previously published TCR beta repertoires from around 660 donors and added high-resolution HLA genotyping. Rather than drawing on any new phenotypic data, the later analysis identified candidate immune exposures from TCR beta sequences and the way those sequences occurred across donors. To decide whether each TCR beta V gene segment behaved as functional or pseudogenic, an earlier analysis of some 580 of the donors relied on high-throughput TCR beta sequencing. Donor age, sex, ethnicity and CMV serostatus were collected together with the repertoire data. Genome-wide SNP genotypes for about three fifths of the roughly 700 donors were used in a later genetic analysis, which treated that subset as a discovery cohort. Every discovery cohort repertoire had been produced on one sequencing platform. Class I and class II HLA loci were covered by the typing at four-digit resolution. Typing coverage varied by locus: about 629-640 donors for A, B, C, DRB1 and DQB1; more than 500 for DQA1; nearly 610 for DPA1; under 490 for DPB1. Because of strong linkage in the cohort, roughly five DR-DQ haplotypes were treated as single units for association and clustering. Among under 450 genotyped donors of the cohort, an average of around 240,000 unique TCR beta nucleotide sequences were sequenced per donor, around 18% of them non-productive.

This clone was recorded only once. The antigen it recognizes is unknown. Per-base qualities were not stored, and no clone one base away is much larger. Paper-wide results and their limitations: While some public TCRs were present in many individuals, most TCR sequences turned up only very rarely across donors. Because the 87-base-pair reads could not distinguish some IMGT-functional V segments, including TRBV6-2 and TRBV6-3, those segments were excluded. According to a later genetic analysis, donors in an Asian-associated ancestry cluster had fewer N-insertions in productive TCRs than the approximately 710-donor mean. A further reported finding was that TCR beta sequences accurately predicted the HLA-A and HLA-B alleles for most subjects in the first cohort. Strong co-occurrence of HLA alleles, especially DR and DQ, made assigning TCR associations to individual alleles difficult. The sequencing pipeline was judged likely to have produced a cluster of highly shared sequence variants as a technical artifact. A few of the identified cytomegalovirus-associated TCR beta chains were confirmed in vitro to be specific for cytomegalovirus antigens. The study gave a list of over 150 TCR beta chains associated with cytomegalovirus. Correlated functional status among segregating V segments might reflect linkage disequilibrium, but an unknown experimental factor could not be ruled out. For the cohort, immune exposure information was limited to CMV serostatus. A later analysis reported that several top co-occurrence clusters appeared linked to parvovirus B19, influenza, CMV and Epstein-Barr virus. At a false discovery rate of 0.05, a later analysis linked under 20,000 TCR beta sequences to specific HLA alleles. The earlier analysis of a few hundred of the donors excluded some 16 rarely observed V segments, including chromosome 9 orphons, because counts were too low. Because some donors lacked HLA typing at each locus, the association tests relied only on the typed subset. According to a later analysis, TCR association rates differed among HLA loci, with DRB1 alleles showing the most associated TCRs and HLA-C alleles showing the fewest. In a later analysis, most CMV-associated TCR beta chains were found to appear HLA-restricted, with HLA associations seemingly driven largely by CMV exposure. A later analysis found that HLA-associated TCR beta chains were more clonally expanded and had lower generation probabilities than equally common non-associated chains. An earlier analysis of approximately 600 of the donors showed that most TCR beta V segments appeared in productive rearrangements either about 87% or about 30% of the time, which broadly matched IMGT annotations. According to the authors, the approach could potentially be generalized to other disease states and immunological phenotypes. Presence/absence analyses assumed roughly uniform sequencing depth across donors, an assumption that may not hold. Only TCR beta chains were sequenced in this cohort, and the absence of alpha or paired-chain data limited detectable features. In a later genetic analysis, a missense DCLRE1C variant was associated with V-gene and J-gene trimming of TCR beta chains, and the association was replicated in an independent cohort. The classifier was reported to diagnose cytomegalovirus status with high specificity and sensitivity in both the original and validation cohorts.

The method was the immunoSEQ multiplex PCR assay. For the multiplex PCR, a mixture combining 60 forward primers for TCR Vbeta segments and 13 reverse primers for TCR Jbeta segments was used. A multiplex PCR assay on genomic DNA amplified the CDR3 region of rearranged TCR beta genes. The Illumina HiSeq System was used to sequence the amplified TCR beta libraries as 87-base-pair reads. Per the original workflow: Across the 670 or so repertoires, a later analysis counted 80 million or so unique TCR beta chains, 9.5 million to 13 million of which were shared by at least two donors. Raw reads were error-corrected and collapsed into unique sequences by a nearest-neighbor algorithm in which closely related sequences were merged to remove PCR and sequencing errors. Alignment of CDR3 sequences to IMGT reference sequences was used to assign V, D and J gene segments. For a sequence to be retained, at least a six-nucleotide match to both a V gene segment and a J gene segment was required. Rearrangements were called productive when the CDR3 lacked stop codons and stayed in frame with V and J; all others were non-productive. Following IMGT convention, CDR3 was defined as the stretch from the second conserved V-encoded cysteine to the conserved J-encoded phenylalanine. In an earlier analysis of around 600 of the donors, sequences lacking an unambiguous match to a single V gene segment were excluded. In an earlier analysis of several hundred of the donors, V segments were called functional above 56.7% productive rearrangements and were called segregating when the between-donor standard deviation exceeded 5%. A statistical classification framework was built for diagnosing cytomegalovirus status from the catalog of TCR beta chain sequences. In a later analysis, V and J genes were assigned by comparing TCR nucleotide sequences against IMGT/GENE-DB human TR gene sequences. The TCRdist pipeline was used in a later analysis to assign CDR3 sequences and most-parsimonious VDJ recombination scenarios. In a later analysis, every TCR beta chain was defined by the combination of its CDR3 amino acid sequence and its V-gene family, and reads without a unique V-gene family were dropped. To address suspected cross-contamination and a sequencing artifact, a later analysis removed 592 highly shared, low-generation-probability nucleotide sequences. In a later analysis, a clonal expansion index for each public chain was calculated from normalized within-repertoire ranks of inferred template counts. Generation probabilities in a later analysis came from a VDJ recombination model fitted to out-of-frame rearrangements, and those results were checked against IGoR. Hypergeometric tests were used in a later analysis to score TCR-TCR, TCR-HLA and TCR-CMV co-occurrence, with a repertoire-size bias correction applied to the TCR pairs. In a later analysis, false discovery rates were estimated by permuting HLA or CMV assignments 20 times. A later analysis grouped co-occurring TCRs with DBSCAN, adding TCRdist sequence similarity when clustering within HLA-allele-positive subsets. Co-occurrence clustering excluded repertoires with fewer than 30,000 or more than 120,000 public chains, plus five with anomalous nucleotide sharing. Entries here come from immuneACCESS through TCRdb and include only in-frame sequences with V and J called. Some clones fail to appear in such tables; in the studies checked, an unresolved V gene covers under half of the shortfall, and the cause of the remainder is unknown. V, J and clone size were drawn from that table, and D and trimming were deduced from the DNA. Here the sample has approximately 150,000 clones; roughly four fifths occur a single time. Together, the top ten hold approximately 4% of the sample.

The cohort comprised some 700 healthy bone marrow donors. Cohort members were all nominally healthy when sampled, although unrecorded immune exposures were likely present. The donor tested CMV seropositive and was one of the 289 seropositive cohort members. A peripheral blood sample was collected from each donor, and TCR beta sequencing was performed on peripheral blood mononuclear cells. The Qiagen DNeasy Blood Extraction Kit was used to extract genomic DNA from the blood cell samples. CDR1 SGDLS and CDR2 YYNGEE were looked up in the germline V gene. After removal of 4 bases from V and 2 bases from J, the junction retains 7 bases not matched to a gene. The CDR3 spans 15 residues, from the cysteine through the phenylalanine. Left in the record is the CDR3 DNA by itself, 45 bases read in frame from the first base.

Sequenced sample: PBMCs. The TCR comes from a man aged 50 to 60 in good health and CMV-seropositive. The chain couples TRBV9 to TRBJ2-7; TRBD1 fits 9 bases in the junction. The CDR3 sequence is CASSPGTGRTYEQYF. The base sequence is TGTGCCAGCAGCCCCGGGACAGGGAGGACCTACGAGCAGTACTTC.